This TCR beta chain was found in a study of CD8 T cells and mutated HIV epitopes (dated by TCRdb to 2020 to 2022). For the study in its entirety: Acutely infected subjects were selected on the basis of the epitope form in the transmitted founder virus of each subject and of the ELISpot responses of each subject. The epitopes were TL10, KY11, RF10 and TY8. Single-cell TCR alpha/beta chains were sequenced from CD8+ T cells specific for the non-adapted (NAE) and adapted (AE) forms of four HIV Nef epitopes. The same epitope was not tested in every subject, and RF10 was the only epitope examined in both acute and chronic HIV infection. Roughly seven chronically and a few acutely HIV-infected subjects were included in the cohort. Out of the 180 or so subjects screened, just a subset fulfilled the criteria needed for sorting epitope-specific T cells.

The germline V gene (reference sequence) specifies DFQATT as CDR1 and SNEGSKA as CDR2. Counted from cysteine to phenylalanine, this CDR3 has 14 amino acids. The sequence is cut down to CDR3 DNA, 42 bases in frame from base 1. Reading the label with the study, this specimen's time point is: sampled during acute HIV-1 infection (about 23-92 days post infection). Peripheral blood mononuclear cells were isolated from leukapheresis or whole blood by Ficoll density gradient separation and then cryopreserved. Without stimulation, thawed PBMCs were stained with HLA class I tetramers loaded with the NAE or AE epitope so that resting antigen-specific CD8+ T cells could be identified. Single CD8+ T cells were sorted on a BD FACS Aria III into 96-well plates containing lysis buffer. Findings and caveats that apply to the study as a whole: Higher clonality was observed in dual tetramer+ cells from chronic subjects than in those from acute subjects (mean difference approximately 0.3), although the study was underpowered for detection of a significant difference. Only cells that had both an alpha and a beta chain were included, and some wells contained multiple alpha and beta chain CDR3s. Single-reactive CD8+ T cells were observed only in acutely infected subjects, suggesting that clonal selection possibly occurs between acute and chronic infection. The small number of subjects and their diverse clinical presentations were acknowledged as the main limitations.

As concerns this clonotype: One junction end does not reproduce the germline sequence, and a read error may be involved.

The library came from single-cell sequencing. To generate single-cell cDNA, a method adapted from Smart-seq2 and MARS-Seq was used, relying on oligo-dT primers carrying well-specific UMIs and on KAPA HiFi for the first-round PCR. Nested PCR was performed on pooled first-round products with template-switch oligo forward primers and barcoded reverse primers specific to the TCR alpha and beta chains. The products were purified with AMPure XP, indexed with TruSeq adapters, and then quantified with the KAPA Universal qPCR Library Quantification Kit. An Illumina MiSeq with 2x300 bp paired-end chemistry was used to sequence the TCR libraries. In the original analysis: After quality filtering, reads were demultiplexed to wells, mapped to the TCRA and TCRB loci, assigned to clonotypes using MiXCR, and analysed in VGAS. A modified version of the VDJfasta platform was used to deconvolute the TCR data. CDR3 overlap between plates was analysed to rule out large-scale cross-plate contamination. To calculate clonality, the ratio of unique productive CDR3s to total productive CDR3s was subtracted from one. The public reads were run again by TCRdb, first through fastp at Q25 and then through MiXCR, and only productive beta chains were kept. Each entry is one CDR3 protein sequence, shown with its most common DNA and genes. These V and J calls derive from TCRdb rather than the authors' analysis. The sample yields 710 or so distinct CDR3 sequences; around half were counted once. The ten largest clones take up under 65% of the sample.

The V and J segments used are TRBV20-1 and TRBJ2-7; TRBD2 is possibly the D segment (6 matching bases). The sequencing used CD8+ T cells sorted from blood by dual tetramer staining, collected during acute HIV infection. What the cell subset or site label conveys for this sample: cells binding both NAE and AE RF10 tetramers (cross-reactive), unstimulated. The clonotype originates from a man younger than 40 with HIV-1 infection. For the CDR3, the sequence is CSAPGSGGTYGQYF. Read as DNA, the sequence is TGCAGTGCTCCCGGCTCTGGGGGGACCTACGGGCAGTACTTC.